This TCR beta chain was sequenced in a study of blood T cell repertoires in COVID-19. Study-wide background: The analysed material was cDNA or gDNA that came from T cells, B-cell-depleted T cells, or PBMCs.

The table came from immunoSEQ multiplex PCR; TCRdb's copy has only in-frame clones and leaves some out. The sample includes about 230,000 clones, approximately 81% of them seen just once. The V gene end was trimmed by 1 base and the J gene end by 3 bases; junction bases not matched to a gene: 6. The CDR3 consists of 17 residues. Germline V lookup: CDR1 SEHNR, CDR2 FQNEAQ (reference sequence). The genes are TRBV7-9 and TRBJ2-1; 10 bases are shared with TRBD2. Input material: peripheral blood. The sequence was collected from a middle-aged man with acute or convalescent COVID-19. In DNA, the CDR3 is TGTGCCAGCAGCTTAGTTTTTGAGCGGGGGGGCTACAATGAGCAGTTCTTC. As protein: CASSLVFERGGYNEQFF.